This T cell receptor beta chain originates from a study of T cell repertoires in cytomegalovirus infection. About the research overall: Use of recently identified HLA-C-restricted and well-studied HLA-B-restricted CMV epitopes was part of the study. It can be stated that public TCR beta signatures indicated CMV infection as well as a matching HLA type. General study points: The cumulative frequency of public TCR beta families distinguished individuals who carried CMV together with the relevant HLA.

The CDR3 has 14 residues. The germline CDR1 and CDR2 sequences are LNHDA and SQIVND (reference sequence). V lost 4 bases and J lost 4, with 13 bases in between. As to this clonotype: Its antigen is not identified.

One entry per CDR3 protein results from TCRdb running MiXCR on the reads. The table has more than 300,000 distinct CDR3 sequences, roughly 34% seen once. This chain joins TRBV19 and TRBJ1-1, with a possible D match to TRBD1 (5 bases). This TCR came from a human donor in good health (CMV status not recorded). Some clones in this sample may be carry-over from other donors' samples. The starting material was cultured PBMCs, obtained from culture after CMV antigen stimulation. For the CDR3, the DNA is TGTGCCAGTAGTAGACAGTATCTCGGCACTGAAGCTTTCTTT. Protein sequence: CASSRQYLGTEAFF.